This TCR beta chain is from a study of blood T cell repertoires in COVID-19. About the study: Acute-phase and convalescent COVID-19 samples originated in the United States, Italy and Spain.

Authors' methods: Estimated nucleated cell counts came from reference gene primer amplification. The data were produced by immunoSEQ multiplex PCR, yet TCRdb's version contains in-frame clones alone and is incomplete. The D gene and trimming were derived from the DNA, and the V and J assignments and clone size from that table. The sample lists 350,000 or so clones; 90% were seen once. V was shortened by 4 bases and J by 0 bases, with 12 bases between the two germline ends. CDR1 is SEHNR, CDR2 FQNEAQ, per germline (reference sequence). The CDR3 contains 15 residues. The sequenced sample was peripheral blood. This chain connects TRBV7-9 to TRBJ1-2; D is possibly TRBD1 (5 bases). The sequence was collected from a man aged 18-30 years with active or convalescent COVID-19. The DNA of the CDR3 is TGTGCCAGCAGCTCTAGGACATACTCTAACTATGGCTACACCTTC. Protein sequence: CASSSRTYSNYGYTF.